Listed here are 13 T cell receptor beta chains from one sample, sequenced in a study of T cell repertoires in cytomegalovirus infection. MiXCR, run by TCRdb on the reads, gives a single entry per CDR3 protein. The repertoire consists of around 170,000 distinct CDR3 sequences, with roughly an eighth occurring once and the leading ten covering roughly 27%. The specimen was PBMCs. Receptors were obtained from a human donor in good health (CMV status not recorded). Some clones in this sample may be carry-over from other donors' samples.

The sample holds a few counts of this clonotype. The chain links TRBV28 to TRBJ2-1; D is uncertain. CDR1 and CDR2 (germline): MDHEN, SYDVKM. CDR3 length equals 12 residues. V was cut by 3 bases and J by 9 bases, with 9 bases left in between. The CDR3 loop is CASSFGPLEQFF. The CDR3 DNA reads TGTGCCAGCAGTTTCGGGCCACTTGAGCAGTTCTTC.

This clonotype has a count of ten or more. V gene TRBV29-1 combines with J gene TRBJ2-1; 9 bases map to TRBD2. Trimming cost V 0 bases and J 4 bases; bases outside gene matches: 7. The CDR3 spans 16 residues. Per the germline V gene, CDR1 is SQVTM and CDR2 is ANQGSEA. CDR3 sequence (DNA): TGCAGCGTTGAAGATCTGGCGGGAGGGCCGTACAATGAGCAGTTCTTC. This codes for CSVEDLAGGPYNEQFF.

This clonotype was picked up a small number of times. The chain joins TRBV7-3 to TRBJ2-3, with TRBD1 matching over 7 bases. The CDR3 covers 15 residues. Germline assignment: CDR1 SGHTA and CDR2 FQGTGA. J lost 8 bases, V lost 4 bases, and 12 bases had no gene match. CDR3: CASSSGTELWGTQYF. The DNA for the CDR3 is TGTGCCAGCAGCTCCGGGACAGAGCTGTGGGGTACGCAGTATTTT. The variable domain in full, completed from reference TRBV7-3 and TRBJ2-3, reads GAGVSQTPSNKVTEKGKYVELRCDPISGHTALYWYRQSLGQGPEFLIYFQGTGAADDSGLPNDRFFAVRPEGSVSTLKIQRTERGDSAVYLCASSSGTELWGTQYFGPGTRLTVL.

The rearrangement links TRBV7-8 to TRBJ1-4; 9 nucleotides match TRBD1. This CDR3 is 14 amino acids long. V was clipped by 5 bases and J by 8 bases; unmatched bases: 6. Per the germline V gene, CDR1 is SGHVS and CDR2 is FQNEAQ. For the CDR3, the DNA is TGTGCCAGCAGCCGGGACAGGGTAGAGGAAAAACTGTTTTTT. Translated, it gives CASSRDRVEEKLFF. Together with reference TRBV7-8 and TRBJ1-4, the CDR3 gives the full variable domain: GAGVSQSPRYKVAKRGQDVALRCDPISGHVSLFWYQQALGQGPEFLTYFQNEAQLDKSGLPSDRFFAERPEGSVSTLKIQRTQQEDSAVYLCASSRDRVEEKLFFGSGTQLSVL.

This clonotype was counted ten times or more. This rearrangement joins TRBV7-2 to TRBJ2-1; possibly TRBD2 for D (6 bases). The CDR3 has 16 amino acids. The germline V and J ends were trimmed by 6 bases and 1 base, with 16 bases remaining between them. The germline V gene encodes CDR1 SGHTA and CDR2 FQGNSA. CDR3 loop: CASSPYPGVSYNEQFF. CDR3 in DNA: TGTGCCAGCAGTCCATATCCGGGGGTTTCCTACAATGAGCAGTTCTTC.

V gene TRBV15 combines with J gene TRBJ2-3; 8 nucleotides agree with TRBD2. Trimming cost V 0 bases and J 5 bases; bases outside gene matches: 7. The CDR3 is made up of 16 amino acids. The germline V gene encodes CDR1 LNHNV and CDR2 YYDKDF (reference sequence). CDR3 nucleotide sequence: TGTGCCACCAGCAGAGAAGGCGGGGGGCCCGAAGATACGCAGTATTTT. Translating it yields CATSREGGGPEDTQYF.

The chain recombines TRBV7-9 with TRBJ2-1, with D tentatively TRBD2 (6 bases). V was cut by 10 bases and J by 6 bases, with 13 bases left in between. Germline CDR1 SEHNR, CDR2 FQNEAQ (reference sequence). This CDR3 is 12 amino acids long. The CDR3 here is CATQGLFNEQFF. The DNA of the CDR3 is TGTGCCACCCAGGGACTTTTCAATGAGCAGTTCTTC.

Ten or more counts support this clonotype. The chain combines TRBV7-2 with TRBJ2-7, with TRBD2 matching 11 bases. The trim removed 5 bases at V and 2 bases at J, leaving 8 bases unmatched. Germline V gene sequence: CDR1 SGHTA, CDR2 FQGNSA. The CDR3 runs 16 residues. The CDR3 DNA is TGTGCCAGCAGCGTTGACGAGACTAGCGGGGCCTACGAGCAGTACTTC. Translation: CASSVDETSGAYEQYF.

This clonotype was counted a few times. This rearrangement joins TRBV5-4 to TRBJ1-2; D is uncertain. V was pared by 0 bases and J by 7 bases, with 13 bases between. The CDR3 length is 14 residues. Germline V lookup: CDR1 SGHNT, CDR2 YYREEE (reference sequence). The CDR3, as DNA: TGTGCCAGCAGCTTGGATCCCGGGGTTGGTGGCTACACCTTC. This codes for CASSLDPGVGGYTF.

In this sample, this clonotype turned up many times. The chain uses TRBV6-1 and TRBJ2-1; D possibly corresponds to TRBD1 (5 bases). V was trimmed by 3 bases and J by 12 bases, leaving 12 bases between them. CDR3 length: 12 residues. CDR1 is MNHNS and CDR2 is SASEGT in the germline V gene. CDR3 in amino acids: CASSDTQVGQFF. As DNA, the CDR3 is TGTGCCAGCAGTGATACACAGGTAGGGCAGTTCTTC.

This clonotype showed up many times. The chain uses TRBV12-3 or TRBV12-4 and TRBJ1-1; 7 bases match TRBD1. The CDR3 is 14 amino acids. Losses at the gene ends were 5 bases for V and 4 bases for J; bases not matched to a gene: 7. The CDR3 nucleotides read TGTGCCAGCAGTGAGAGACAGGGTTCCACTGAAGCTTTCTTT. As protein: CASSERQGSTEAFF.

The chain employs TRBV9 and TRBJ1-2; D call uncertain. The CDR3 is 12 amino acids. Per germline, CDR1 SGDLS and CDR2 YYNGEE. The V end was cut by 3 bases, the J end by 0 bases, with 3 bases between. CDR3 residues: CASSETNYGYTF. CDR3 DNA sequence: TGTGCCAGCAGCGAAACTAACTATGGCTACACCTTC.

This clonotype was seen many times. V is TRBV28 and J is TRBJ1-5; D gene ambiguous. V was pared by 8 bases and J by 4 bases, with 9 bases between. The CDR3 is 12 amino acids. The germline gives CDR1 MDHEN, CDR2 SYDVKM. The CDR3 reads CASGTGNQPQHF. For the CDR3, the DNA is TGTGCCAGCGGTACTGGGAATCAGCCCCAGCATTTT.